The source of this TCR beta chain is a study of blood T cells in healthy people across ages. Alongside a J-beta primer mix, a sample-barcoded 5' primer served in a second PCR lasting roughly 7 to 11 cycles. Tagging of each cDNA molecule was performed by a template-switch adaptor with 12 random nucleotides. Each CDR3 protein is one row after TCRdb ran MiXCR on the 5' RACE reads. The sample consists of more than 1,000,000 distinct CDR3 sequences, around 25% of them appearing once. For this clonotype: Its antigen is as yet unknown.

Whole-study findings and limits: Roughly linear age-related decline in beta diversity appeared, significant by age roughly 40.

These same data were also listed under a study on T cells of mothers and their children. From that study: All donors were healthy and Caucasian; they were three mothers and their six children. Primer M1S, used in the second PCR, introduced sample barcodes and 2-4 random nucleotides.

This sequence originates from a girl aged 2 to 10 in good health. The sequencing sample was made of blood.

The CDR3 sequence is CASSLDSITYGYTF. CDR3 nucleotides: TGCGCCAGCAGCTTGGACAGCATCACTTATGGCTACACCTTC. This chain links TRBV5-1 with TRBJ1-2; D is unclear. CDR1 is SGHRS and CDR2 is YFSETQ in the germline V gene. CDR3 length equals 14 residues. V shed 0 bases and J shed 5 bases, with 11 bases lying between them.